This TCR beta chain was recorded in a study of T cell responses to AZD1222 COVID-19 vaccine. Trimming shortened V by 3 bases and J by 1 base, and 11 bases separated the two germline ends. This CDR3 is built from 15 residues. The germline gives CDR1 SGHKS, CDR2 YYEKEE (reference sequence). Only in-frame clones appear in the TCRdb table, and some are missing; sequencing was by immunoSEQ multiplex PCR. The repertoire holds approximately 200,000 clones, with almost 95% as singletons. Material: peripheral blood, obtained on day 0 of AZD1222 vaccination. The clonotype originates from an adult in good health. This chain uses TRBV5-5 with TRBJ1-3; tentatively, D is TRBD1 (5 bases). CDR3 sequence: CASSSEGRSGNTIYF. In nucleotides, the CDR3 is TGTGCCAGCAGCTCGGAGGGGAGGTCTGGAAACACCATATATTTT.